This is a list of T cell receptor beta chains from one sample in a study of T cells after yellow fever vaccination. TCRdb called the 5' RACE reads again in MiXCR, with one record for every CDR3 protein. The table has 620,000 or so distinct CDR3 sequences, less than 20% seen once. The sample in question was PBMCs, obtained less than 6 days after the first yellow fever vaccination. The receptors shown here come from a man between 18 and 35 years old who received the YFV17D yellow fever vaccine. Each CDR3 is given with its conserved first and last residue. Each record gives: CDR3 length, clone size, D gene, V gene, J gene, CDR3 DNA, CDR3 protein. A D gene is named only where the DNA matches it firmly. Clone sizes are given selectively: once, few, many, or a class where the clone is expanded.

14,few,.,TRBV11-2,TRBJ2-3,TGTGCCAGCAGCTTTCGATGGGTCCCAGATACGCAGTATTTT,CASSFRWVPDTQYF
16,few,TRBD2,TRBV6-2/TRBV6-3,TRBJ2-1,TGTGCCAGCAGGACAAGCGGGGGGGCATCCTACAATGAGCAGTTCTTC,CASRTSGGASYNEQFF
16,.,TRBD2,TRBV7-6,TRBJ2-3,TGTGCCAGCAGCTCTCGACTAGCGGGGGGGCGAGATACGCAGTATTTT,CASSSRLAGGRDTQYF
17,.,TRBD1,TRBV6-5,TRBJ1-1,TGTGCCAGCAGTTACTCGGGGGCAGGGGGCGGTAGCACTGAAGCTTTCTTT,CASSYSGAGGGSTEAFF
15,.,TRBD2,TRBV20-1,TRBJ2-5,TGCAGTGCTATGGGACTAGCGGGGAGCCAAGAGACCCAGTACTTC,CSAMGLAGSQETQYF
15,few,TRBD1,TRBV7-3,TRBJ1-1,TGTGCCAGCAGCAACGGGGCAGGGGGCGGCACTGAAGCTTTCTTT,CASSNGAGGGTEAFF
13,.,.,TRBV12-3/TRBV12-4,TRBJ1-1,TGTGCCAGCAGGGGGCTCACAGGCCCGGAGGCTTTCTTT,CASRGLTGPEAFF
14,.,.,TRBV6-5,TRBJ1-4,TGTGCCAGCAGTTACTCAGGGATTGATGAAAAACTGTTTTTT,CASSYSGIDEKLFF
14,.,.,TRBV6-1,TRBJ1-6,TGTGCCAGCAGTGCCCGGGGCAGGGATTCACCCCTCCACTTT,CASSARGRDSPLHF
15,few,.,TRBV5-5,TRBJ2-2,TGTGCCAGCAGCTTGGTGGGGGCCGGCACCGGGGAGCTGTTTTTT,CASSLVGAGTGELFF
12,.,.,TRBV11-2,TRBJ2-1,TGTGCCACGAGGGAAGGAGCTGGTGAGCAGTTCTTC,CATREGAGEQFF
12,.,.,TRBV7-9,TRBJ2-5,TGTGCCAGCAGCCCCTTTCAGGCGACCCAGTACTTC,CASSPFQATQYF
14,once,.,TRBV18,TRBJ2-1,TGTGCCAGCTCACCATCCGGCAGGACGAATGAGCAGTTCTTC,CASSPSGRTNEQFF
16,.,.,TRBV25-1,TRBJ2-3,TGTGCCAGCAGTGGGAGATTCACAGGGACCACAGATACGCAGTATTTT,CASSGRFTGTTDTQYF
15,many,TRBD1,TRBV5-1,TRBJ1-1,TGCGCCAGCAGCTTGAGGACAGGGGGGAATACTGAAGCTTTCTTT,CASSLRTGGNTEAFF
16,.,TRBD2,TRBV7-2,TRBJ2-3,TGTGCCAGCAGGACTGGGACTAGCGGGGCCACAGATACGCAGTATTTT,CASRTGTSGATDTQYF
17,few,TRBD1,TRBV5-1,TRBJ2-3,TGCGCCAGCAGCTTGGTCCCGGACAGGGGCTTGACAGATACGCAGTATTTT,CASSLVPDRGLTDTQYF
14,few,.,TRBV28,TRBJ2-2,TGTGCCAGCAGTTTCCAGGGCCTCACCGGGGAGCTGTTTTTT,CASSFQGLTGELFF
18,.,TRBD1,TRBV11-1,TRBJ2-3,TGTGCCAGCAGCTTCCCACATGCGACAGGGGAGAACACAGATACGCAGTATTTT,CASSFPHATGENTDTQYF
16,many,.,TRBV4-1,TRBJ2-5,TGCGCCAGCAGCCTCACATCAGGGGTTCGGGGAGAGACCCAGTACTTC,CASSLTSGVRGETQYF
16,.,TRBD1,TRBV5-6,TRBJ2-2,TGTGCCAGCAGCCTGAACAGGGGGCGGGTCACCGGGGAGCTGTTTTTT,CASSLNRGRVTGELFF
14,many,.,TRBV5-1,TRBJ2-3,TGCGCCAGCAGCTTTAGCTCCAGCACAGATACGCAGTATTTT,CASSFSSSTDTQYF
18,few,TRBD2,TRBV11-2,TRBJ2-2,TGTGCCAGCAGCGCCGGGACTAGCGGGGGGCTCAACACCGGGGAGCTGTTTTTT,CASSAGTSGGLNTGELFF
14,.,.,TRBV5-1,TRBJ1-2,TGCGCCAGCAGCTTGGCCGGCCAGGACTATGGCTACACCTTC,CASSLAGQDYGYTF
17,.,.,TRBV4-3,TRBJ2-6,TGCGCCAGCAGCCAAGCTTCCGGGGTCTCTGGGGCCAACGTCCTGACTTTC,CASSQASGVSGANVLTF
19,.,TRBD2,TRBV4-3,TRBJ2-2,TGCGCCAGCAGCCAAGAGCATCTAGCGGGGGGGCGTAACACCGGGGAGCTGTTTTTT,CASSQEHLAGGRNTGELFF
14,.,.,TRBV7-9,TRBJ2-3,TGTGCCAGCAGCTTTAGTATCCTCACAGATACGCAGTATTTT,CASSFSILTDTQYF
15,.,TRBD2,TRBV6-5,TRBJ2-4,TGTGCCAGCAGTTGGCGGGGGGCAGCCAAAAACATTCAGTACTTC,CASSWRGAAKNIQYF
15,.,.,TRBV15,TRBJ1-1,TGTGCCACCAGCAGAGACGCGATAGGGGAGGCTGAAGCTTTCTTT,CATSRDAIGEAEAFF
13,many,TRBD1,TRBV10-1,TRBJ2-1,TGCGCCAGCAGGGGACAGGGTGACCATGAGCAGTTCTTC,CASRGQGDHEQFF
14,.,.,TRBV7-2,TRBJ2-7,TGTGCCAGCAGCTATACACCGACATCCTACGAGCAGTACTTC,CASSYTPTSYEQYF
13,.,.,TRBV27,TRBJ1-2,TGTGCCAGCGGATACCAGGGTCGCTATGGCTACACCTTC,CASGYQGRYGYTF
15,few,.,TRBV4-3,TRBJ2-7,TGCGCCAGCAGCCAAGCTGATGCAGGGGCCCACGAGCAGTACTTC,CASSQADAGAHEQYF
16,few,.,TRBV27,TRBJ2-2,TGTGCCAGCAGTTTATTGGCAGTCGGGAACACCGGGGAGCTGTTTTTT,CASSLLAVGNTGELFF
16,.,.,TRBV3-1,TRBJ2-1,TGTGCCAGCAGACCCGGTCGGGGGGCTTCCTACAATGAGCAGTTCTTC,CASRPGRGASYNEQFF
14,.,TRBD2,TRBV4-1,TRBJ2-2,TGCGCCAGCAGCCGCGCGGGGGAATCCCGGGAGCTGTTTTTT,CASSRAGESRELFF
18,few,.,TRBV6-1,TRBJ1-6,TGTGCCAGCAGACTTTTTCGGGGGGGCGGAGGCTATAATTCACCCCTCCACTTT,CASRLFRGGGGYNSPLHF
13,.,TRBD2,TRBV6-1,TRBJ2-7,TGTGCCAGCGGCCGGGACTACCTCTACGAGCAGTACTTC,CASGRDYLYEQYF
14,few,TRBD1,TRBV9,TRBJ1-1,TGTGCCAGCAGCCCTTCGACAGGGAGGGCTGAAGCTTTCTTT,CASSPSTGRAEAFF
12,few,.,TRBV29-1,TRBJ1-5,TGCAGCGAAAACCGGGAGGGACAGCCCCAGCATTTT,CSENREGQPQHF
13,many,.,TRBV29-1,TRBJ1-3,TGCAGCGTTAAGGCCTTCTCTGGAAACACCATATATTTT,CSVKAFSGNTIYF
15,few,TRBD2,TRBV11-2,TRBJ2-1,TGTGCCAGCAGCGGTAGCGGGGGGCTAGCAAATGAGCAGTTCTTC,CASSGSGGLANEQFF
14,.,TRBD1,TRBV12-3/TRBV12-4,TRBJ1-1,TGTGCCAGCAGAAGGGGACAGTCTTTGGCTGAAGCTTTCTTT,CASRRGQSLAEAFF
15,few,TRBD1,TRBV5-1,TRBJ1-1,TGCGCCAGCAGCTTGGAGGGACAGTGGACAGATGAAGCTTTCTTT,CASSLEGQWTDEAFF
15,.,.,TRBV6-2/TRBV6-3,TRBJ2-5,TGTGCCAGCAGTTCCCCCTCGGGGCCACGGGAGACCCAGTACTTC,CASSSPSGPRETQYF
14,.,.,TRBV5-1,TRBJ1-4,TGCGCCAGCAGCATCCAGACCTCGGACGAAAAACTGTTTTTT,CASSIQTSDEKLFF
14,few,.,TRBV12-3/TRBV12-4,TRBJ1-2,TGTGCCAGCAGTTTCTCGAGGGGGGGCGATGGCTACACCTTC,CASSFSRGGDGYTF
11,.,.,TRBV5-6,TRBJ2-1,TGTGCCAGCAGCTTTATCTATGAGCAGTTCTTC,CASSFIYEQFF
15,.,.,TRBV4-1,TRBJ2-1,TGCGCCAGCAGCTATTACGGGCTAGGCTACAATGAGCAGTTCTTC,CASSYYGLGYNEQFF
14,.,.,TRBV19,TRBJ2-7,TGTGCCAGTAGTATAGGGACACCTTCCTACGAGCAGTACTTC,CASSIGTPSYEQYF
13,.,.,TRBV28,TRBJ2-1,TGTGCCAGCAGTACCAGACTAGGGGGTGAGCAGTTCTTC,CASSTRLGGEQFF
13,.,.,TRBV7-9,TRBJ1-5,TGTGCCAGCAGCCAGACAGAAAATCAGCCCCAGCATTTT,CASSQTENQPQHF
15,.,.,TRBV15,TRBJ2-2,TGTGCCACCAGCAGAGATATTATTGGAACCGGGGAGCTGTTTTTT,CATSRDIIGTGELFF